This T cell receptor (beta chain) was sequenced during a study of T cell responses to AZD1222 COVID-19 vaccine. As concerns this clone: Its antigen is currently unknown.

Study results and limitations: Donors were chiefly white British, with a greater number of females, and clonal diversity was perhaps underestimated. Recipients of two AZD1222 doses showed rising Spike-specific TCR breadth and depth. CD4 TCRs linked to vaccination spanned spike, dominating at 160-218 and 743-854. Of spike-specific TCRs, nearly half reportedly target regions left unmutated in variants.

Method: immunoSEQ multiplex PCR; TCRdb's copy keeps in-frame clones and lacks some. The repertoire holds under 150,000 clones, with 88% as singletons. The TCR originated in an adult who received the AZD1222 COVID-19 vaccine. This specimen was peripheral blood, taken 28 days after the second AZD1222 dose.

The CDR3 loop is CSVGEGNSPLHF. The CDR3 DNA is TGCAGCGTTGGAGAAGGCAATTCACCCCTCCACTTT. The genes are TRBV29-1 and TRBJ1-6, with no clear D. Trimming cost V 4 bases and J 7 bases, with 8 bases left between them. The germline V gene has CDR1 SQVTM and CDR2 ANQGSEA. The CDR3 loop spans 12 amino acids.